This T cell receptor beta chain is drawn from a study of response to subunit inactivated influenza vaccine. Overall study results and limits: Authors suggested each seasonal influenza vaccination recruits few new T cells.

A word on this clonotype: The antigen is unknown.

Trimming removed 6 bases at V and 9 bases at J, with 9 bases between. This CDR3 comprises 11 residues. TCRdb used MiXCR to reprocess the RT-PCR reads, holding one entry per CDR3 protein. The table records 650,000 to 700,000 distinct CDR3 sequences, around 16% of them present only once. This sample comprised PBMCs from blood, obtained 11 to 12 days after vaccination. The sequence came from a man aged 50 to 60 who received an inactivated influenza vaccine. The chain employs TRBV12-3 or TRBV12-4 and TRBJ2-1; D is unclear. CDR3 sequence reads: CASSRDREQFF. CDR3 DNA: TGTGCCAGCAGCCGAGACCGTGAGCAGTTCTTC.